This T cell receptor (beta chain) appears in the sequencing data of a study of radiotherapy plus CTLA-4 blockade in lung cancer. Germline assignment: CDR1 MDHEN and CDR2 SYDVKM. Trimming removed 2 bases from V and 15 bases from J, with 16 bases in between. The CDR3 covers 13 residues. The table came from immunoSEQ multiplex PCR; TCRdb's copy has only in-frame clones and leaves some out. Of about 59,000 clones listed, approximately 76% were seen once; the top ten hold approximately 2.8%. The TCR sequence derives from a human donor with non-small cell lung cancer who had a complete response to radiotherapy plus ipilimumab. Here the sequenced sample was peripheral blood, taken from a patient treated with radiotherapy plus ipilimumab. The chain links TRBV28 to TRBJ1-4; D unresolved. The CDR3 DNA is TGTGCCAGCAGTTTAGACCGAAGCGATGGTTTGTTTTTT. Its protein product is CASSLDRSDGLFF.